This entry describes one TCR beta chain. Germline CDR1 reads LGHNA; CDR2 reads YSLEER. Germline trimming cut 2 bases from V and 2 bases from J; bases unmatched to any gene: 5. This CDR3 has 15 amino acids. The data derive from a study of shared T cell receptors in the human thymus. Produced via immunoSEQ multiplex PCR; TCRdb's table is partial and in-frame only. The data contain about 730,000 clones, 80% to 90% of them seen just once; the ten biggest clones take up more than 0.008%. The sample was also reused in another study, on human thymus T cells. As that report states: Apparent bias marked the V and J gene usage of thymic and blood repertoires.

Specimen: thymocytes. This clonotype was obtained from a girl in the first two years of life with a congenital heart defect. The V call is TRBV4-3, the J call TRBJ2-7; 8 positions match TRBD1. The CDR3 sequence is CASSQRTGRTYEQYF. The CDR3 DNA is TGCGCCAGCAGCCAACGGACAGGGAGGACCTACGAGCAGTACTTC.